This TCR beta chain was documented in a study of T-cell memory formation after mild COVID-19. Study background: TCR clusters were largely donor specific. General study results and limits: Prior to infection, memory already included some responding clones, suggesting cross-reactive memory joined. The study found contracting CD4+ clones mainly in CM and EM and contracting CD8+ clones in EMRA.

This clonotype was observed a handful of times. Its specificity is not known. Germline lookup yields CDR1 SGHRS and CDR2 YFSETQ. CDR3 length: 14 amino acids. The V and J ends lost 0 bases and 5 bases respectively, with 9 bases between them. 5'RACE with constant-segment primers built TCRalpha and TCRbeta cDNA libraries with UMIs. From the 5' RACE reads, TCRdb called clonotypes with MiXCR, one entry per CDR3 protein. The sample holds a few hundred thousand distinct CDR3 sequences, less than 25% seen once. The gene calls are TRBV5-1 and TRBJ2-1; D gene uncertain. The receptor was derived from an adult woman who had mild COVID-19 (a few samples of this study predate the infection). Cell type and time point are not known. Material for sequencing was PBMCs or a T cell subset sorted from them (not recorded which). The CDR3 sequence is CASSLVAGDNEQFF. The CDR3 nucleotides are TGCGCCAGCAGCTTGGTGGCAGGCGACAATGAGCAGTTCTTC.